In its sample, the clone carrying this TCR beta chain was seen many times. Its antigen is not known. The data derive from a study of T-cell reconstitution after alpha-beta-depleted transplantation in children. General study findings and limits: In patients about two months after transplant, alpha-beta T cells reportedly arose from several hundred expanded graft clones.

Unique molecular identifiers were incorporated when the TCRbeta library was constructed. TCRdb passed the PCR reads through MiXCR, listing each CDR3 protein once. The repertoire holds 200,000 to 250,000 distinct CDR3 sequences, 6.6% seen once, with 5% to 6.5% in the top ten. Germline V gene sequence: CDR1 SGHVS, CDR2 FQNEAQ. Trimming stripped 5 bases from V and 2 bases from J, with 15 bases between. The CDR3 spans 15 residues. The rearrangement joins TRBV7-8 to TRBJ1-1; D call uncertain. This specimen was PBMCs, taken before TCRalphabeta/CD19-depleted stem cell transplant. The source of this sequence is a boy aged 2-15 years with acute lymphoblastic leukemia, due to receive a stem cell transplant. The DNA for the CDR3 is TGTGCCAGCAGCATTAGTGAGGGATCAAACACTGAAGCTTTCTTT. This translates into CASSISEGSNTEAFF.